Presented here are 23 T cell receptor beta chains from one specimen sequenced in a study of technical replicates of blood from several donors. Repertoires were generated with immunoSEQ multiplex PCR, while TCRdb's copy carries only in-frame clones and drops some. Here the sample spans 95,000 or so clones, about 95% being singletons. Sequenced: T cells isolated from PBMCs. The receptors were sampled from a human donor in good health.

CDR3 in amino acids: CASRRGTGVYEQYF. The CDR3 nucleotides are TGTGCCAGCAGAAGGGGGACAGGGGTCTACGAGCAGTACTTC. This chain joins TRBV28 and TRBJ2-7; 10 bases are shared with TRBD1. CDR1 and CDR2 (germline): MDHEN, SYDVKM. The CDR3 sequence is 14 residues long. The V segment lost 6 bases and the J segment 3 bases; nucleotides outside the gene matches: 5.

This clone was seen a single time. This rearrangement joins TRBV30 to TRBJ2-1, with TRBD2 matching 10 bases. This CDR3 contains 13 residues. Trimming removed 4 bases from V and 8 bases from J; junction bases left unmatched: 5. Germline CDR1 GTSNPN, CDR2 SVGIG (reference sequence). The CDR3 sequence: CAWKLAGVHEQFF. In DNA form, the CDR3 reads TGTGCCTGGAAGCTAGCGGGAGTCCATGAGCAGTTCTTC.

CDR3 sequence: CASSQGLAELETQYF. The DNA for the CDR3 is TGTGCCAGCAGCCAGGGTCTAGCGGAGCTGGAGACCCAGTACTTC. This rearrangement joins TRBV4-2 to TRBJ2-5, with 7 bases aligning to TRBD2. Germline V CDR1 and CDR2: LGHNA, YNFKEQ. CDR3 length: 15 amino acids. The V and J ends lost 3 bases and 5 bases, in that order; junction bases with no gene match: 9.

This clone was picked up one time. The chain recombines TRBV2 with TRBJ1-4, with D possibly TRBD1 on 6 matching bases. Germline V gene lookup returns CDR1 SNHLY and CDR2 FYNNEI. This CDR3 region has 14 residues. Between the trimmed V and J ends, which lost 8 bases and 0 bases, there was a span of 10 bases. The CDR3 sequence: CASEQGTTNEKLFF. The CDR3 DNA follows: TGTGCCAGCGAACAGGGTACAACTAATGAAAAACTGTTTTTT. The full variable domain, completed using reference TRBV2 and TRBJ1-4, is EPEVTQTPSHQVTQMGQEVILRCVPISNHLYFYWYRQILGQKVEFLVSFYNNEISEKSEIFDDQFSVERPDGSNFTLKIRSTKLEDSAMYFCASEQGTTNEKLFFGSGTQLSVL.

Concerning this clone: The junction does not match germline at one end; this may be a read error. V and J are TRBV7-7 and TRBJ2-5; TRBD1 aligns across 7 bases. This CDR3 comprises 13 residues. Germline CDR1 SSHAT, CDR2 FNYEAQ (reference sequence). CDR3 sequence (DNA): TGTGCTAGCAGCCAGGACAGGCAAGAGACCCAGTACTTC. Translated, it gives CASSQDRQETQYF.

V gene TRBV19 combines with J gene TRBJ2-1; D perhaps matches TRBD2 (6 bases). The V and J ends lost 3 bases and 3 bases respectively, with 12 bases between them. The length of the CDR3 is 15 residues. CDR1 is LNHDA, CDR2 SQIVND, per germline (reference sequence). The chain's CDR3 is CASSISGSLYNEQFF. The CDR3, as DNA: TGTGCCAGTAGTATTAGCGGTAGCCTCTACAATGAGCAGTTCTTC.

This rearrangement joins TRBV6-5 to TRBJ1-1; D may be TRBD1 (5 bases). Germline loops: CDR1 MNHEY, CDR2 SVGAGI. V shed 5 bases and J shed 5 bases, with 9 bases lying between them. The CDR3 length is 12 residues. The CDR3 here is CASSGGGTEAFF. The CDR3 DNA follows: TGTGCCAGCAGTGGGGGGGGGACTGAAGCTTTCTTT.

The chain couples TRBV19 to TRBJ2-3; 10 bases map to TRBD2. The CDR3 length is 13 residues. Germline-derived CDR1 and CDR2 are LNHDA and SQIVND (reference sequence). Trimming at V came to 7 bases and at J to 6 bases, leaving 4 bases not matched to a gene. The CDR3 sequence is CASKVAGGDTQYF. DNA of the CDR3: TGTGCCAGTAAGGTAGCGGGAGGTGATACGCAGTATTTT.

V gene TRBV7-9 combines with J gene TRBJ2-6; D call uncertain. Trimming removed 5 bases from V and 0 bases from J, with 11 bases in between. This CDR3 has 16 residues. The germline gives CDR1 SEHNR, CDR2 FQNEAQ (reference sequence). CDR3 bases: TGTGCCAGCAGCCAGATTATCCGCTCTGGGGCCAACGTCCTGACTTTC. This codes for CASSQIIRSGANVLTF.

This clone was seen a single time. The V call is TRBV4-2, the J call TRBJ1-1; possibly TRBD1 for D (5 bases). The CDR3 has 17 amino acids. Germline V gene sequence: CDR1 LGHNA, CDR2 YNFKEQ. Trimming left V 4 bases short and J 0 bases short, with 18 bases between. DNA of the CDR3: TGTGCCAGCAGCCCTACTCAAATGACAGTGCTGAACACTGAAGCTTTCTTT. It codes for CASSPTQMTVLNTEAFF.

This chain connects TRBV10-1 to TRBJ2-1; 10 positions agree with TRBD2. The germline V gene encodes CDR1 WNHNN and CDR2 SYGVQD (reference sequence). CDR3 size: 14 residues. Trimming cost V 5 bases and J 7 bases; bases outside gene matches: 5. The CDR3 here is CASSFSSGSNEQFF. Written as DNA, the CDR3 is TGCGCCAGCAGTTTTTCTAGCGGGAGTAATGAGCAGTTCTTC.

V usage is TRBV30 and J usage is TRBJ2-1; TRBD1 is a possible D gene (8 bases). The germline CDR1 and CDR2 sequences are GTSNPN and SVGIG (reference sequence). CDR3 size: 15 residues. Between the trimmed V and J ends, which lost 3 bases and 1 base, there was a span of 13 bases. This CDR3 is CAWRGGTGSYNEQFF. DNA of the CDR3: TGTGCCTGGAGGGGGGGGACAGGATCCTACAATGAGCAGTTCTTC.

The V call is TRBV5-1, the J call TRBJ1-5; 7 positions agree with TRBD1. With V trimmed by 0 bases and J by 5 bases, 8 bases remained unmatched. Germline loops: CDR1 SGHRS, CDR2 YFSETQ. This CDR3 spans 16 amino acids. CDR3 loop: CASSLGQGDGDQPQHF. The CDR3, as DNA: TGCGCCAGCAGCTTGGGCCAGGGGGACGGGGATCAGCCCCAGCATTTT.

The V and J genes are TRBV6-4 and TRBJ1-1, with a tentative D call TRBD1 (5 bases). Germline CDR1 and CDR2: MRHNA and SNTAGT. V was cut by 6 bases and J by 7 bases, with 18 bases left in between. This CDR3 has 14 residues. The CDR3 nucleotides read TGTGCCAGCAGCCCTGAGGACGGGACTGGTGAAGCTTTCTTT. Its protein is CASSPEDGTGEAFF.

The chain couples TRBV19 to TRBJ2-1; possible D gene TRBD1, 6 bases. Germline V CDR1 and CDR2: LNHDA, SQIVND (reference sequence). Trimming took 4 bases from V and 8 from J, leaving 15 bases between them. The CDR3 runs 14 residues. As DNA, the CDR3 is TGTGCCAGTAGTACGGCGATGGGGGCCGATGAGCAGTTCTTC. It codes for CASSTAMGADEQFF.

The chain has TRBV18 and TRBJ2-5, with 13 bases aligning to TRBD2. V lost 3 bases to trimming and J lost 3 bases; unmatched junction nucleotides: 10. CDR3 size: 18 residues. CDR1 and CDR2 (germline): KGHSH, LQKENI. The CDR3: CASSPGLIGLAGEETQYF. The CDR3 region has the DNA TGTGCCAGCTCACCGGGCCTTATAGGACTAGCGGGGGAAGAGACCCAGTACTTC.

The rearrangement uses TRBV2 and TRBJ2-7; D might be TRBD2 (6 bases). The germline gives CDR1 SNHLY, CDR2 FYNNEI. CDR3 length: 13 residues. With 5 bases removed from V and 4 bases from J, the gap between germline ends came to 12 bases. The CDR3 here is CASSLRRGYEQYF. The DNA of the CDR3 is TGTGCCAGCAGTTTGAGGAGGGGATACGAGCAGTACTTC.

CDR3 residues: CASSAYSGSADTQYF. CDR3 coding DNA: TGTGCCAGCAGCGCTTATAGCGGGAGTGCAGATACGCAGTATTTT. The J gene is TRBJ2-3, the V gene TRBV7-8, with 9 nucleotides matching TRBD2. The V segment lost 5 bases and the J segment 4 bases; nucleotides outside the gene matches: 7. Per germline, CDR1 SGHVS and CDR2 FQNEAQ. The CDR3 loop spans 15 amino acids. The full variable domain, rest sourced from reference TRBV7-8 and TRBJ2-3, is GAGVSQSPRYKVAKRGQDVALRCDPISGHVSLFWYQQALGQGPEFLTYFQNEAQLDKSGLPSDRFFAERPEGSVSTLKIQRTQQEDSAVYLCASSAYSGSADTQYFGPGTRLTVL.

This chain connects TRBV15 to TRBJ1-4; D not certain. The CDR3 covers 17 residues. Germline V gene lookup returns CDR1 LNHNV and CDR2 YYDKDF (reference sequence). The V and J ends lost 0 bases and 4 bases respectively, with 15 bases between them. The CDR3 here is CATSRELLLNLNEKLFF. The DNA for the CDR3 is TGTGCCACCAGCAGAGAACTTCTGCTGAACCTTAATGAAAAACTGTTTTTT.

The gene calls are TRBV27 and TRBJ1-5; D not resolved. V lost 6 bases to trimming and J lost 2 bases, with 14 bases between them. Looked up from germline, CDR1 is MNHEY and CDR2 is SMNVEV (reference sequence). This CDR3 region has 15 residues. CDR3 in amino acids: CASSPIARGNQPQHF. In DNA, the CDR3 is TGTGCCAGCAGCCCCATCGCGAGGGGCAATCAGCCCCAGCATTTT.

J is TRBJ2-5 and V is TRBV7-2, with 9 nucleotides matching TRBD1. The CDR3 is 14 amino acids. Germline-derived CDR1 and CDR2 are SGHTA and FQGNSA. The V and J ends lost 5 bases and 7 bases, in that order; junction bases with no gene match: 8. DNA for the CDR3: TGTGCCAGCAGCGACGGGACAGGGAGCGGGACCCAGTACTTC. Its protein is CASSDGTGSGTQYF.

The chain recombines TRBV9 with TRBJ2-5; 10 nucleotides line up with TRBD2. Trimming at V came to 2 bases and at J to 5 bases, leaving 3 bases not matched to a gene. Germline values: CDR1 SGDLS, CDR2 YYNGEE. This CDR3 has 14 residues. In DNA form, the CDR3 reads TGTGCCAGCAGCGTCAGCGGGAGGGCCGAGACCCAGTACTTC. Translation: CASSVSGRAETQYF.

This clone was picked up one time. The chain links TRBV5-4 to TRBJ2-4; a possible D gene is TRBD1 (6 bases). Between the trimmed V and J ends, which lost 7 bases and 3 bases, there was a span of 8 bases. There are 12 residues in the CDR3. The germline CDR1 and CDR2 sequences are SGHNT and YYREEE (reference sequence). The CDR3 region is CASRDNKNIQYF. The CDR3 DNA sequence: TGTGCCAGCCGGGACAACAAAAACATTCAGTACTTC.